Listed here are 20 T cell receptor beta chains from one sample, sequenced in a study of control samples from healthy donors and cancer patients. This table comes from immunoSEQ multiplex PCR, and its TCRdb copy is limited to in-frame clones, with some not included. The sample lists approximately 19,000 clones, 80% to 90% occurring once. The sequencing input was PBMCs. The receptors were sampled from a woman aged 70-85 years with lung cancer.

This chain links TRBV7-3 with TRBJ2-5; TRBD2 is a possible D gene (7 bases). Germline V gene data show CDR1 as SGHTA and CDR2 as FQGTGA. Trimming cost V 5 bases and J 7 bases, with 14 bases left between them. The CDR3 is 13 residues long. CDR3 sequence: CASSAQGRGTQYF. CDR3 sequence (DNA): TGTGCCAGCAGCGCCCAGGGGAGGGGGACCCAGTACTTC.

The J gene is TRBJ2-1, the V gene TRBV30; D possibly matches TRBD1 or TRBD2 (5 bases each). V was trimmed by 4 bases and J by 0 bases, leaving 22 bases between them. CDR3 length: 18 residues. Germline lookup yields CDR1 GTSNPN and CDR2 SVGIG (reference sequence). CDR3 residues: CAWKALPGRGSSYNEQFF. The CDR3 DNA is TGTGCCTGGAAGGCCCTCCCGGGACGAGGAAGCTCCTACAATGAGCAGTTCTTC.

The chain carries TRBV24-1 and TRBJ2-5; TRBD2 matches at 14 bases. The germline gives CDR1 KGHDR, CDR2 SFDVKD. The CDR3 runs 17 residues. V trimming: 4 bases; J trimming: 4 bases; junction bases outside the gene matches: 7. CDR3 nucleotide sequence: TGTGCCACCAGTGACCGGACTAGCGGGAGGTCAGGAGAGACCCAGTACTTC. The encoded protein is CATSDRTSGRSGETQYF.

The V gene is TRBV2, the J gene TRBJ2-2, with 9 nucleotides matching TRBD1. The CDR3 is 13 residues long. The V segment lost 7 bases and the J segment 9 bases; nucleotides outside the gene matches: 6. Germline V gives CDR1 SNHLY, CDR2 FYNNEI. CDR3 region: CASTGTGLRELFF. The CDR3 DNA follows: TGTGCCAGCACCGGGACAGGGCTTAGGGAGCTGTTTTTT.

V usage is TRBV28 and J usage is TRBJ1-5; D remains ambiguous. From germline, CDR1 is MDHEN and CDR2 SYDVKM. The CDR3 sequence is 15 residues long. Trimming stripped 1 base from V and 5 bases from J, with 12 bases between. The CDR3 DNA follows: TGTGCCAGCAGTTTATCCGGGTACGGGGATCAGCCCCAGCATTTT. It yields the protein CASSLSGYGDQPQHF. The entire variable domain, with the rest obtained from reference TRBV28 and TRBJ1-5, is as follows: DVKVTQSSRYLVKRTGEKVFLECVQDMDHENMFWYRQDPGLGLRLIYFSYDVKMKEKGDIPEGYSVSREKKERFSLILESASTNQTSMYLCASSLSGYGDQPQHFGDGTRLSIL.

J is TRBJ2-2 and V is TRBV7-3; D is unclear. This CDR3 is built from 14 residues. Germline V gene data show CDR1 as SGHTA and CDR2 as FQGTGA. Trimming left V 4 bases short and J 6 bases short, with 12 bases between. CDR3 in DNA: TGTGCCAGCAGCTCAACTTGGGCCCCCGGGGAGCTGTTTTTT. Its translation is CASSSTWAPGELFF. Full variable domain (remainder filled in from reference TRBV7-3 and TRBJ2-2): GAGVSQTPSNKVTEKGKYVELRCDPISGHTALYWYRQSLGQGPEFLIYFQGTGAADDSGLPNDRFFAVRPEGSVSTLKIQRTERGDSAVYLCASSSTWAPGELFFGEGSRLTVL.

The chain joins TRBV12-3 or TRBV12-4 to TRBJ1-5; TRBD1 might be the D (6 bases). V lost 9 bases to trimming and J lost 7 bases, with 10 bases between them. This CDR3 region has 11 residues. CDR3 in amino acids: CARKGGQPQHF. In DNA, the CDR3 is TGTGCCAGGAAGGGGGGGCAGCCCCAGCATTTT.

V is TRBV7-8 and J is TRBJ1-1; D call uncertain. Trimming stripped 1 base from V and 7 bases from J, with 13 bases between. The CDR3 extends over 14 amino acids. Germline V gene lookup returns CDR1 SGHVS and CDR2 FQNEAQ. The CDR3 protein is CASSLEVRSFEAFF. The CDR3 bases are TGTGCCAGCAGCTTAGAGGTGAGAAGTTTTGAAGCTTTCTTT.

The chain couples TRBV27 to TRBJ2-3; D remains unclear. Looked up from germline, CDR1 is MNHEY and CDR2 is SMNVEV (reference sequence). The V and J ends lost 5 bases and 1 base respectively, with 10 bases between them. The CDR3 length is 14 residues. In DNA, the CDR3 is TGTGCCAGCAGTGGGCGGTTACGCACAGATACGCAGTATTTT. It codes for CASSGRLRTDTQYF.

The V call is TRBV5-5, the J call TRBJ2-3; D perhaps matches TRBD2 (6 bases). CDR3 size: 14 residues. V was clipped by 4 bases and J by 2 bases, with 11 bases between them. Germline loops: CDR1 SGHKS, CDR2 YYEKEE (reference sequence). The CDR3 DNA follows: TGTGCCAGCAGCACGGGAGTCTACACAGATACGCAGTATTTT. The encoded protein is CASSTGVYTDTQYF.

This chain joins TRBV18 and TRBJ2-1; TRBD1 aligns across 9 bases. The germline V gene has CDR1 KGHSH and CDR2 LQKENI. The V gene end was trimmed by 3 bases and the J gene end by 7 bases; junction bases not matched to a gene: 4. CDR3 length equals 14 residues. DNA for the CDR3: TGTGCCAGCTCACCTTGGACAGGGGAAAATGAGCAGTTCTTC. Translated: CASSPWTGENEQFF.

This clone was detected only once. This chain joins TRBV5-1 and TRBJ1-2, with D unclear. Per the germline V gene, CDR1 is SGHRS and CDR2 is YFSETQ. The CDR3 extends over 12 amino acids. Trimming removed 5 bases at V and 4 bases at J, with 9 bases between. CDR3 sequence reads: CASSHEAYGYTF. CDR3 nucleotide sequence: TGCGCCAGCAGTCATGAGGCCTATGGCTACACCTTC. Complete variable domain (other parts from reference TRBV5-1 and TRBJ1-2): KAGVTQTPRYLIKTRGQQVTLSCSPISGHRSVSWYQQTPGQGLQFLFEYFSETQRNKGNFPGRFSGRQFSNSRSEMNVSTLELGDSALYLCASSHEAYGYTFGSGTRLTVV.

This clone was detected only a few times. The genes are TRBV7-2 and TRBJ1-1, with D possibly TRBD1 on 5 matching bases. Trimming left V 5 bases short and J 12 bases short, with 19 bases between. Germline CDR1 SGHTA, CDR2 FQGNSA. The CDR3 is 13 residues long. CDR3 bases: TGTGCCAGCAGCCCCCAGAGCGGGGGGAGGACTTTCTTT. It translates to CASSPQSGGRTFF. Combining the CDR3 with reference TRBV7-2 and TRBJ1-1 gives the whole variable domain GAGVSQSPSNKVTEKGKDVELRCDPISGHTALYWYRQSLGQGLEFLIYFQGNSAPDKSGLPSDRFSAERTGGSVSTLTIQRTQQEDSAVYLCASSPQSGGRTFFGQGTRLTVV.

This clone was seen only a few times. The chain joins TRBV19 to TRBJ1-1; D is uncertain. The CDR3 has 12 amino acids. Trimming took off 6 bases at V and 1 base at J, with 6 bases between the two ends. Germline lookup yields CDR1 LNHDA and CDR2 SQIVND (reference sequence). The CDR3 protein is CASRHKNTEAFF. The DNA for the CDR3 is TGTGCCAGTAGGCACAAGAACACTGAAGCTTTCTTT. Looking up the rest from reference TRBV19 and TRBJ1-1 gives the full variable domain: DGGITQSPKYLFRKEGQNVTLSCEQNLNHDAMYWYRQDPGQGLRLIYYSQIVNDFQKGDIAEGYSVSREKKESFPLTVTSAQKNPTAFYLCASRHKNTEAFFGQGTRLTVV.

The CDR3 reads CASSLWGTGKVSEQFF. The CDR3, as DNA: TGTGCCAGCAGTTTATGGGGGACAGGCAAAGTCTCCGAGCAGTTCTTC. The chain has TRBV28 and TRBJ2-1, with 8 positions matching TRBD1. Germline V gene sequence: CDR1 MDHEN, CDR2 SYDVKM. V dropped 0 bases and J dropped 10; count of bases not matched to a gene: 11. CDR3 length: 16 residues.

V gene TRBV6-2 or TRBV6-3 combines with J gene TRBJ1-2; D not resolved. Germline CDR1 and CDR2: MNHEY and SVGEGT. The CDR3 extends over 15 amino acids. Deletions cut 4 bases from V and 4 bases from J, with 16 bases between. CDR3 in DNA: TGTGCCAGCAGTTCCACCTTCCCGGCGCCCTATGGCTACACCTTC. Translated, it gives CASSSTFPAPYGYTF.

This clone has just a few counts. J is TRBJ2-7 and V is TRBV18, with a possible D match to TRBD2 (8 bases). V gave up 6 bases and J gave up 9 bases, with 24 bases separating them. Germline V CDR1 and CDR2: KGHSH, LQKENI. CDR3 size: 15 residues. In DNA form, the CDR3 reads TGTGCCAGCTCGTTAGCGGGACAGTCAACCCTCGGGCAGTACTTC. It specifies CASSLAGQSTLGQYF.

The chain uses TRBV19 and TRBJ2-5; 14 bases are a match to TRBD2. The CDR3 covers 16 residues. Trimming took 10 bases from V and 5 from J; bases not matched to a gene: 12. Germline V CDR1 and CDR2: LNHDA, SQIVND (reference sequence). CDR3 region: CATRPTSGRATETQYF. For the CDR3, the DNA is TGTGCCACTCGCCCGACTAGCGGGAGGGCCACGGAGACCCAGTACTTC.

About this clone itself: Germline is not matched at one junction end, which may reflect a read error. This rearrangement joins TRBV3-1 (or the pseudogene TRBV3-2) to TRBJ2-2; maybe TRBD2 (6 bases). The germline V gene has CDR1 LGHDT and CDR2 YNNKEL (reference sequence). The CDR3 is 15 amino acids. Written as DNA, the CDR3 is TGTGCCAGCAACCAAGGAGGGCCGGAAACCGGGGAGCTGTTTTTT. Encoded protein: CASNQGGPETGELFF.

To note about this clone: Other DNA sequences in this sample translate to the same CDR3. V gene TRBV20-1 combines with J gene TRBJ2-1; D remains ambiguous. V was clipped by 3 bases and J by 4 bases, with 10 bases between them. The germline V gene encodes CDR1 DFQATT and CDR2 SNEGSKA (reference sequence). The CDR3 sequence is 13 residues long. This CDR3 is CSASGRLYNEQFF. In DNA form, the CDR3 reads TGCAGTGCTAGTGGGCGGTTATACAATGAGCAGTTCTTC.